These 9 T cell receptor beta chains were all obtained from the same sample, sequenced in a study of blood T cell repertoires in COVID-19. Only in-frame clones appear in the TCRdb table, and some are missing; sequencing was by immunoSEQ multiplex PCR. The sample lists some 57,000 clones; around 89% were seen once. Source material: peripheral blood. The source is a man between 60 and 75 years old with acute or convalescent COVID-19.

The J gene is TRBJ2-7, the V gene TRBV29-1; 14 bases align to TRBD2. The trim removed 4 bases at V and 0 bases at J, leaving 5 bases unmatched. Looked up from germline, CDR1 is SQVTM and CDR2 is ANQGSEA. There are 16 residues in the CDR3. The CDR3 nucleotides are TGCAGCGTTGGGACTAGCGGGGGGCTAAACTCCTACGAGCAGTACTTC. This translates into CSVGTSGGLNSYEQYF.

This CDR3 is CASGLGVNMNTEAFF. CDR3 nucleotide sequence: TGTGCTAGTGGTTTAGGGGTCAACATGAACACTGAAGCTTTCTTT. The chain combines TRBV12-5 with TRBJ1-1; possibly TRBD1 for D (5 bases). The CDR3 totals 15 residues. CDR1 and CDR2 (germline): LGHNT, FRNRAP. V shed 3 bases and J shed 0 bases, with 11 bases lying between them.

The chain links TRBV11-2 to TRBJ1-2; 10 bases are shared with TRBD1. The CDR3 is 16 amino acids. Unmatched junction bases numbered 6, after V lost 1 base and J lost 4 bases. Germline CDR1 reads SGHAT; CDR2 reads FQNNGV. The CDR3 is CASSLGTGGEGYGYTF. Here the CDR3 DNA reads TGTGCCAGCAGCTTAGGGACAGGGGGTGAGGGCTATGGCTACACCTTC. The entire variable domain, with the rest obtained from reference TRBV11-2 and TRBJ1-2, is as follows: EAGVAQSPRYKIIEKRQSVAFWCNPISGHATLYWYQQILGQGPKLLIQFQNNGVVDDSQLPKDRFSAERLKGVDSTLKIQPAKLEDSAVYLCASSLGTGGEGYGYTFGSGTRLTVV.

The chain uses TRBV5-6 and TRBJ2-3; TRBD2 might be the D (5 bases). This CDR3 is built from 13 residues. Trimming took 3 bases from V and 4 from J, leaving 9 bases between them. The germline CDR1 and CDR2 sequences are SGHDT and YYEEEE. CDR3 in DNA: TGTGCCAGCAGCTCCATGAGGGCAGATACGCAGTATTTT. Translating it yields CASSSMRADTQYF. Complete variable domain (other parts from reference TRBV5-6 and TRBJ2-3): DAGVTQSPTHLIKTRGQQVTLRCSPKSGHDTVSWYQQALGQGPQFIFQYYEEEERQRGNFPDRFSGHQFPNYSSELNVNALLLGDSALYLCASSSMRADTQYFGPGTRLTVL.

The chain couples TRBV28 to TRBJ1-1; tentative D call: TRBD1 (6 bases). This CDR3 region has 16 residues. Germline V gene lookup returns CDR1 MDHEN and CDR2 SYDVKM. The germline V and J ends were trimmed by 3 bases and 0 bases, with 14 bases remaining between them. The CDR3 DNA is TGTGCCAGCAGTTTTCCCAGGGGCGCATTGAACACTGAAGCTTTCTTT. Translated, it gives CASSFPRGALNTEAFF.

The CDR3 region has the DNA TGTGCCAGCAGCATCTCCGGGACAGGGGGCGGTGAGCAGTTCTTC. It is translated as CASSISGTGGGEQFF. The chain recombines TRBV7-3 with TRBJ2-1, with 12 bases matching TRBD1. CDR1 and CDR2 (germline): SGHTA, FQGTGA. CDR3 size: 15 residues. V lost 5 bases, J lost 9 bases, and 8 bases stayed unmatched.

The chain couples TRBV2 to TRBJ1-2; no clear D gene. Germline V gene lookup returns CDR1 SNHLY and CDR2 FYNNEI. Trimming took off 3 bases at V and 8 bases at J, with 16 bases between the two ends. CDR3 length equals 14 residues. The CDR3 reads CASSEAAALLGYTF. The CDR3 DNA sequence: TGTGCCAGCAGTGAGGCGGCAGCTTTGTTAGGCTACACCTTC.

V and J are TRBV25-1 and TRBJ2-1; a possible D gene is TRBD2 (5 bases). The CDR3 is 15 amino acids. In germline, CDR1 is MGHDK, CDR2 SYGVNS. Deletions cut 6 bases from V and 3 bases from J, with 15 bases between. Here the CDR3 DNA reads TGTGCCAGCAGGTCGAGGGCAGGCTACTACAATGAGCAGTTCTTC. Translating gives CASRSRAGYYNEQFF.

This chain uses TRBV18 with TRBJ2-3; TRBD2 might be the D (5 bases). Trimming shortened V by 4 bases and J by 4 bases, and 9 bases separated the two germline ends. This CDR3 spans 13 amino acids. Germline V lookup: CDR1 KGHSH, CDR2 LQKENI. The CDR3 DNA follows: TGTGCCAGCTCACAGAACGGGGCAGATACGCAGTATTTT. The encoded protein is CASSQNGADTQYF.